This TCR beta chain was found in a study of blood T cell repertoires in COVID-19. Turning to the study itself: The study drew acute and convalescent COVID-19 samples from the United States, Italy and Spain. PBMCs, B-cell-depleted T cells, or T cells were the source of the cDNA or gDNA that made up the material.

Here immunoSEQ multiplex PCR was the method, and the copy in TCRdb shows in-frame clones only, minus some. The sample consists of over 150,000 clones, 80% to 90% of them appearing once. Trimming cost V 8 bases and J 6 bases, with 17 bases left between them. Germline values: CDR1 LNHDA, CDR2 SQIVND (reference sequence). The CDR3 totals 14 residues. The chain links TRBV19 to TRBJ2-1; a weak D match, TRBD2 (6 bases). The source is a human donor in a cohort sampled during active COVID-19. Source material: peripheral blood. This CDR3 is CASGGRGSTNEQFF. The CDR3 DNA sequence: TGTGCCAGTGGGGGTCGGGGGAGTACCAATGAGCAGTTCTTC. The full variable domain, its missing parts supplied by reference TRBV19 and TRBJ2-1, is DGGITQSPKYLFRKEGQNVTLSCEQNLNHDAMYWYRQDPGQGLRLIYYSQIVNDFQKGDIAEGYSVSREKKESFPLTVTSAQKNPTAFYLCASGGRGSTNEQFFGPGTRLTVL.